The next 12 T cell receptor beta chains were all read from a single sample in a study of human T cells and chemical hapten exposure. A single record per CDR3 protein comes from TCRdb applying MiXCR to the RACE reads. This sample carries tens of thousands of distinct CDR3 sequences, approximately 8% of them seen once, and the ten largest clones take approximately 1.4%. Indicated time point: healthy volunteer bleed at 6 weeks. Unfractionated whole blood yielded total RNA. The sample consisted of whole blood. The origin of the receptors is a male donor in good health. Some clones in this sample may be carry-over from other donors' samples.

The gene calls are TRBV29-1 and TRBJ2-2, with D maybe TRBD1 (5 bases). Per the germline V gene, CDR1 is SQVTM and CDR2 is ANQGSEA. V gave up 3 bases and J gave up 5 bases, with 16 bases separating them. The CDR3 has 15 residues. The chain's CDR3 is CSVDLGSGKTGELFF. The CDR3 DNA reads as TGCAGCGTTGACTTGGGGTCAGGGAAAACCGGGGAGCTGTTTTTT.

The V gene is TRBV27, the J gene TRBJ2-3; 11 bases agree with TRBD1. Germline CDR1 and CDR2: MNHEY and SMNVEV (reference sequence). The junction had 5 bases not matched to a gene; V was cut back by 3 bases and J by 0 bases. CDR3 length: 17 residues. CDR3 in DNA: TGTGCCAGCAGTTTGCACGGGACAGGGGGTAGCACAGATACGCAGTATTTT. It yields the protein CASSLHGTGGSTDTQYF.

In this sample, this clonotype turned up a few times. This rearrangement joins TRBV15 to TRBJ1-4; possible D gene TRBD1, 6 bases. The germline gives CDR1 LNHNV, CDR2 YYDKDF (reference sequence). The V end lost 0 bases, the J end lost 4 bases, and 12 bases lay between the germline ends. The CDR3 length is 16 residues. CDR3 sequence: CATSRDGGQGNEKLFF. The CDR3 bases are TGTGCCACCAGCAGAGATGGGGGGCAGGGTAATGAAAAACTGTTTTTT.

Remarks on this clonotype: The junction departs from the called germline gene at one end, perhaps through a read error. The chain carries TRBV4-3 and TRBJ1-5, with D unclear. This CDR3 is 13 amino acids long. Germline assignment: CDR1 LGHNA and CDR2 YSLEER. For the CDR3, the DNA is TGCGCCAGCAGCCAAGATAGCAATCGGCCCCAGCATTTT. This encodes CASSQDSNRPQHF.

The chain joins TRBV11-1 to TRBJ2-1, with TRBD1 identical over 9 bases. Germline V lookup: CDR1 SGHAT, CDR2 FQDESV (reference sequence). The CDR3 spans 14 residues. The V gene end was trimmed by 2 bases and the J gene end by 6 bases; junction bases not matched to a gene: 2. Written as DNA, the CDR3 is TGTGCCAGCAGCTTATGGACAGGGGTCAATGAGCAGTTCTTC. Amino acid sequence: CASSLWTGVNEQFF.

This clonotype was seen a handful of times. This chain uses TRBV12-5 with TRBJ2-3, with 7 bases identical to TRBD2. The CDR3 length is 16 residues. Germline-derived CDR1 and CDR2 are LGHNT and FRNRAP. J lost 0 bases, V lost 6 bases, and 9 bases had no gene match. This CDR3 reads CASGSLRGVSTDTQYF. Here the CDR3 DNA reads TGTGCTAGTGGCTCCTTACGGGGGGTTAGCACAGATACGCAGTATTTT.

The CDR3 spells CASSSSGPPSSEAFF. The CDR3 region has the DNA TGTGCCAGCAGCTCATCGGGACCTCCTAGCTCTGAAGCTTTCTTT. The rearrangement uses TRBV7-9 and TRBJ1-1; D perhaps matches TRBD1 (5 bases). The CDR3 spans 15 residues. Trimming shortened V by 4 bases and J by 6 bases, and 18 bases separated the two germline ends. Germline V gene lookup returns CDR1 SEHNR and CDR2 FQNEAQ (reference sequence).

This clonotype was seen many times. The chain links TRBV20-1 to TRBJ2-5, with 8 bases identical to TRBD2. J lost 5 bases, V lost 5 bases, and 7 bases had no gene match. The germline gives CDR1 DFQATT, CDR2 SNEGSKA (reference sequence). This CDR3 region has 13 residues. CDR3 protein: CSADGTSNETQYF. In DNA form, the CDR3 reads TGCAGTGCTGACGGGACTAGTAATGAGACCCAGTACTTC.

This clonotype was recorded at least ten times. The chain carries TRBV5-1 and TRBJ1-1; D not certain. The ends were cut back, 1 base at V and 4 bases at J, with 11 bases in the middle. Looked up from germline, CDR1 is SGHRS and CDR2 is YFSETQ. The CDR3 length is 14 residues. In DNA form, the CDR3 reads TGCGCCAGCAGCTTGTCAGGAGGTGTCACTGAAGCTTTCTTT. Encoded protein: CASSLSGGVTEAFF.

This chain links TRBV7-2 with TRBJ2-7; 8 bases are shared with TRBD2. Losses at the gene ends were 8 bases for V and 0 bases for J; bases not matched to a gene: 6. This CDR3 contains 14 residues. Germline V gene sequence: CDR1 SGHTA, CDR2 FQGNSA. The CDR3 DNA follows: TGTGCCAGCGTTCAGCGGGAGAACTCCTACGAGCAGTACTTC. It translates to CASVQRENSYEQYF.

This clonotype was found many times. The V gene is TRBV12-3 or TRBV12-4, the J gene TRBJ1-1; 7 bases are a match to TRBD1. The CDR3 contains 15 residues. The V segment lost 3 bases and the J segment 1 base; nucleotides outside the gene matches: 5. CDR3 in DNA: TGTGCCAGCAGTTTCTCGGGGACAGAGAACACTGAAGCTTTCTTT. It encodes CASSFSGTENTEAFF.

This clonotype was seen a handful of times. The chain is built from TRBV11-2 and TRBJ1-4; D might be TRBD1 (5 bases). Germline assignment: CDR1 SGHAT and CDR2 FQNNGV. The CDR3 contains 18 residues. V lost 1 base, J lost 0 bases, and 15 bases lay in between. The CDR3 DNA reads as TGTGCCAGCAGCTTAGTGGGGCAGTTGATTGCAACTAATGAAAAACTGTTTTTT. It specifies CASSLVGQLIATNEKLFF.